The 5 T cell receptor beta chains reported below all come from one sample, sequenced in a study of blood T cell repertoires in COVID-19. The repertoire was sequenced with immunoSEQ multiplex PCR; TCRdb's copy has only in-frame clones and lacks some. This repertoire shows 140,000 to 150,000 clones, around four fifths found once; its top ten account for around 6.2%. The sample taken for sequencing was PBMCs or T cells enriched from blood (not recorded which). The receptors shown here come from a woman between 40 and 55 years old who had recovered from COVID-19.

V gene TRBV21-1 combines with J gene TRBJ1-5; the table gives TRBD1 as D, unverified against the DNA. TRBV21-1 is reported as a pseudogene. The CDR3 runs to 17 residues. CDR3 sequence: CASSKERDRNSNQPQHF. The CDR3 region has the DNA TGTGCCAGCAGCAAAGAAAGGGACAGAAATAGCAATCAGCCCCAGCATTTT.

The CDR3 sequence: CASSLINKGGTEAFF. CDR3 DNA sequence: TGTGCCAGCTCACTCATCAACAAAGGAGGAACTGAAGCTTTCTTT. The gene calls are TRBV18 and TRBJ1-1; no firm D call. V lost 4 bases, J lost 5 bases, and 17 bases lay in between. CDR1 KGHSH and CDR2 LQKENI come from the germline V gene. CDR3 length: 15 residues. The variable domain in full, with the rest retrieved from reference TRBV18 and TRBJ1-1, is NAGVMQNPRHLVRRRGQEARLRCSPMKGHSHVYWYRQLPEEGLKFMVYLQKENIIDESGMPKERFSAEFPKEGPSILRIQQVVRGDSAAYFCASSLINKGGTEAFFGQGTRLTVV.

The chain recombines TRBV5-1 with TRBJ1-2, with D uncertain. The CDR3 is made up of 14 amino acids. The V and J ends lost 0 bases and 0 bases respectively, with 6 bases between them. CDR1 SGHRS and CDR2 YFSETQ come from the germline V gene. In DNA, the CDR3 is TGCGCCAGCAGCTTGGCTGTTTCTAACTATGGCTACACCTTC. Translating it yields CASSLAVSNYGYTF.

This clone was counted once. The chain carries TRBV7-6 and TRBJ2-2; D perhaps matches TRBD1 (5 bases). The CDR3 spans 16 residues. CDR1 is SGHVS and CDR2 is FNYEAQ in the germline V gene. V was clipped by 1 base and J by 3 bases, with 12 bases between them. The DNA of the CDR3 is TGTGCCAGCAGCTTAGAGGGCAGGGTGGACACCGGGGAGCTGTTTTTT. It yields the protein CASSLEGRVDTGELFF.

This chain joins TRBV5-8 and TRBJ2-1, with TRBD1 as a possible D gene (6 bases). CDR1 SGHTS and CDR2 YDEGEE come from the germline V gene. Trimming left V 2 bases short and J 10 bases short, with 22 bases between. CDR3 length equals 16 residues. The DNA for the CDR3 is TGTGCCAGCAGCTTCGACTCAGGGGTCCCCGGGGCGGAGCAGTTCTTC. Its translation is CASSFDSGVPGAEQFF.